These 25 T cell receptor beta chains were sequenced from one sample in a study of response to subunit inactivated influenza vaccine. TCRdb re-derived calls from the RT-PCR reads in MiXCR, one entry per CDR3 protein. This table has about 780,000 distinct CDR3 sequences, under 20% appearing once. Sequenced here: PBMCs from blood, sampled 5 days after vaccination. The source of these receptors is a man aged 45 to 65 who received an inactivated influenza vaccine.

This clonotype was counted at least ten times. V is TRBV9 and J is TRBJ2-3; 10 nucleotides align to TRBD2. The CDR3 has 16 residues. V trimming: 0 bases; J trimming: 3 bases; junction bases outside the gene matches: 4. The germline CDR1 and CDR2 sequences are SGDLS and YYNGEE. Here the CDR3 DNA reads TGTGCCAGCAGCGTAGATACGGGACTAGCGACAGATACGCAGTATTTT. This sequence encodes CASSVDTGLATDTQYF.

V is TRBV20-1 and J is TRBJ2-1, with 7 bases fitting TRBD1. In germline, CDR1 is DFQATT, CDR2 SNEGSKA (reference sequence). Trimming removed 0 bases from V and 4 bases from J; junction bases left unmatched: 12. The CDR3 length is 17 residues. The CDR3 sequence: CSARDVWAGGLYNEQFF. The CDR3 DNA sequence: TGCAGTGCTAGAGATGTGTGGGCAGGGGGATTGTACAATGAGCAGTTCTTC.

This clonotype was observed a few times. CDR3 residues: CASSSILAGTDTQYF. CDR3 nucleotides: TGTGCCAGCAGCTCCATACTAGCGGGGACAGATACGCAGTATTTT. The V and J genes are TRBV7-9 and TRBJ2-3, with TRBD2 matching over 10 bases. Trimming took 4 bases from V and 3 from J; bases not matched to a gene: 4. This CDR3 comprises 15 residues. The germline CDR1 and CDR2 sequences are SEHNR and FQNEAQ (reference sequence).

This clonotype was seen a few times. This chain uses TRBV12-3 or TRBV12-4 with TRBJ2-3, with 9 positions matching TRBD2. The CDR3 totals 16 residues. J was trimmed by 3 bases and V by 1 base; bases with no gene match: 5. In DNA, the CDR3 is TGTGCCAGCAGTTTAGATGAGCGGGGGGAAACAGATACGCAGTATTTT. Translation gives CASSLDERGETDTQYF.

This chain joins TRBV24-1 and TRBJ2-3, with 7 bases matching TRBD1. Germline CDR1 is KGHDR and CDR2 is SFDVKD. The CDR3 runs 16 residues. V lost 10 bases and J lost 0; bases outside the gene matches: 12. CDR3 sequence (DNA): TGTGCCACAGGACCAAGGGGGCTAAAGAGCACAGATACGCAGTATTTT. Amino acid sequence: CATGPRGLKSTDTQYF.

This clonotype was found many times. The chain links TRBV5-1 to TRBJ1-2; D remains unclear. The CDR3 loop spans 15 amino acids. Trimming shortened V by 0 bases and J by 0 bases, and 9 bases separated the two germline ends. Germline CDR1 is SGHRS and CDR2 is YFSETQ. DNA of the CDR3: TGCGCCAGCAGCTTGGAGTCCAGGCCTAACTATGGCTACACCTTC. Residues: CASSLESRPNYGYTF.

In this sample, this clonotype turned up a few times. This rearrangement joins TRBV24-1 to TRBJ2-2; no definite D call. Deletions cut 0 bases from V and 5 bases from J, with 9 bases between. Looked up from germline, CDR1 is KGHDR and CDR2 is SFDVKD. This CDR3 region has 15 residues. The CDR3 protein is CATSDLRHPTGELFF. The CDR3 DNA reads as TGTGCCACCAGTGATTTGAGACATCCGACCGGGGAGCTGTTTTTT.

This clonotype was counted between two and nine times. The chain uses TRBV12-3 or TRBV12-4 and TRBJ1-1; unclear D gene. V lost 5 bases, J lost 4 bases, and 14 bases lay in between. The length of the CDR3 is 14 residues. CDR3 in DNA: TGTGCCAGCAGTCCCCGCGGGGAGGGCACTGAAGCTTTCTTT. As protein: CASSPRGEGTEAFF.

This clonotype appeared a few times. The V and J genes are TRBV28 and TRBJ2-4; the D is unclear. The germline CDR1 and CDR2 sequences are MDHEN and SYDVKM. V lost 3 bases, J lost 1 base, and 7 bases lay in between. The CDR3 sequence is 14 residues long. The CDR3 nucleotides are TGTGCCAGCAGTTTTCAGCAGGCCAAAAACATTCAGTACTTC. Its protein product is CASSFQQAKNIQYF.

This clonotype occurred a few times. The chain employs TRBV5-1 and TRBJ2-2, with TRBD2 matching over 14 bases. CDR3 length: 18 amino acids. The J segment lost 6 bases and the V segment lost 3 bases, leaving 10 bases of the junction unmatched. CDR1 is SGHRS, CDR2 YFSETQ, per germline. CDR3 region: CASSSGLAGVFSAGELFF. As DNA, the CDR3 is TGCGCCAGCAGCTCGGGACTAGCGGGAGTCTTTTCGGCCGGGGAGCTGTTTTTT.

There are a few counts of this clonotype. This rearrangement joins TRBV2 to TRBJ1-3, with D maybe TRBD1 (6 bases). The CDR3 has 13 residues. The V gene lost 4 bases and the J gene lost 8 bases, with 12 bases spanning the gap. Germline V gene lookup returns CDR1 SNHLY and CDR2 FYNNEI. The CDR3 reads CASSGDIRDTIYF. The CDR3 nucleotides are TGTGCCAGCAGTGGGGACATTCGCGACACCATATATTTT.

The gene calls are TRBV7-3 and TRBJ2-3; no firm D call. Germline CDR1 and CDR2: SGHTA and FQGTGA. The CDR3 contains 15 residues. Trimming removed 1 base at V and 5 bases at J, with 13 bases between. The CDR3 nucleotides read TGTGCCAGCAGCTTAATTGGGCGTTTGGGAGATACGCAGTATTTT. It encodes CASSLIGRLGDTQYF.

The rearrangement links TRBV5-5 to TRBJ1-5, with D tentatively TRBD1 (5 bases). Germline lookup yields CDR1 SGHKS and CDR2 YYEKEE (reference sequence). The V end lost 0 bases, the J end lost 0 bases, and 13 bases lay between the germline ends. The CDR3 is made up of 17 amino acids. This CDR3 is CASSLVGGGNSNQPQHF. The CDR3 DNA reads TGTGCCAGCAGCTTGGTCGGCGGGGGGAATAGCAATCAGCCCCAGCATTTT.

On this clonotype: A much larger clone is a single base away; this may be a read error. V is TRBV7-6 and J is TRBJ2-5, with unresolved D. Germline CDR1 reads SGHVS; CDR2 reads FNYEAQ. The CDR3 length is 13 residues. V shed 1 base and J shed 5 bases, with 8 bases lying between them. The CDR3 region is CASSLGSPETQYF. DNA for the CDR3: TGTGCCAGCAGCTTAGGGTCGCCGGAGACCCAGTACTTC.

In this sample, this clonotype turned up once. The chain has TRBV5-1 and TRBJ1-4; 7 nucleotides agree with TRBD1. The germline V gene encodes CDR1 SGHRS and CDR2 YFSETQ. V lost 5 bases, J lost 4 bases, and 5 bases stayed unmatched. The CDR3 contains 14 residues. The DNA of the CDR3 is TGCGCCAGCAGACAGGGACAGTTTAATGAAAAACTGTTTTTT. It is translated as CASRQGQFNEKLFF.

This clonotype has just a few counts. The junction departs from germline at one end; a sequencing error may be responsible. The V gene is TRBV20-1, the J gene TRBJ2-1; D is unclear. The CDR3 sequence is 11 residues long. Looked up from germline, CDR1 is DFQATT and CDR2 is SNEGSKA (reference sequence). CDR3 DNA sequence: TGCAGTGCTGTACAATTAGGAGAACAGTATTTC. Protein: CSAVQLGEQYF.

This clonotype was seen many times. The gene calls are TRBV28 and TRBJ2-5, with TRBD2 identical over 9 bases. J gave up 1 base and V 4 bases, and 7 bases lay outside the gene matches. CDR1 is MDHEN, CDR2 SYDVKM, per germline. This CDR3 comprises 16 residues. The DNA of the CDR3 is TGTGCCAGCAGTTCACTGGCGGGAGGGAGCCAAGAGACCCAGTACTTC. Amino acid sequence: CASSSLAGGSQETQYF. Filled out from reference TRBV28 and TRBJ2-5, the complete variable domain reads DVKVTQSSRYLVKRTGEKVFLECVQDMDHENMFWYRQDPGLGLRLIYFSYDVKMKEKGDIPEGYSVSREKKERFSLILESASTNQTSMYLCASSSLAGGSQETQYFGPGTRLLVL.

This clonotype was seen only a few times. The V and J genes are TRBV7-9 and TRBJ1-6, with D possibly being TRBD1 (5 bases). Germline lookup yields CDR1 SEHNR and CDR2 FQNEAQ (reference sequence). Trimming cost V 5 bases and J 11 bases, with 19 bases left between them. This CDR3 comprises 15 residues. CDR3 sequence: CASSPGRRSGAPLHF. Here the CDR3 DNA reads TGTGCCAGCAGCCCGGGGCGGCGGTCCGGGGCACCCCTCCACTTT.

In its sample, this clonotype was seen a few times. The rearrangement uses TRBV5-1 and TRBJ1-2; D not certain. This CDR3 spans 14 amino acids. The germline V and J ends were trimmed by 9 bases and 5 bases, with 20 bases remaining between them. Germline V gene data show CDR1 as SGHRS and CDR2 as YFSETQ. CDR3 in amino acids: CATSPSGETYGYTF. As DNA, the CDR3 is TGCGCCACCTCCCCGTCGGGTGAAACTTATGGCTACACCTTC.

This clonotype has only a few counts. The chain has TRBV12-3 or TRBV12-4 and TRBJ1-2, with D hard to call. V lost 5 bases and J lost 8, with 12 bases in between. The CDR3 has 12 amino acids. The CDR3 loop reads CASSALVVGYTF. CDR3 coding DNA: TGTGCCAGCAGTGCCCTTGTGGTAGGCTACACCTTC.

V and J are TRBV9 and TRBJ2-1; 7 bases agree with TRBD2. This CDR3 contains 14 residues. Per the germline V gene, CDR1 is SGDLS and CDR2 is YYNGEE. Losses at the gene ends were 4 bases for V and 7 bases for J; bases not matched to a gene: 8. The CDR3 nucleotides are TGTGCCAGCAGCACCCAGACTAGCATGAATGAGCAGTTCTTC. Protein sequence: CASSTQTSMNEQFF.

In this sample, this clonotype turned up many times. DNA for the CDR3: TGCGCCAGCAGCTTGGGGGACAGGAGCACAGATACGCAGTATTTT. Protein: CASSLGDRSTDTQYF. This chain links TRBV5-1 with TRBJ2-3, with 8 bases lining up with TRBD1. In germline, CDR1 is SGHRS, CDR2 YFSETQ. J was trimmed by 0 bases and V by 0 bases; bases with no gene match: 0. There are 15 residues in the CDR3.

This clonotype showed up just a few times. The V gene is TRBV9, the J gene TRBJ2-2; 7 nucleotides agree with TRBD1. V lost 2 bases and J lost 5; bases outside the gene matches: 9. CDR1 and CDR2 from the germline V gene are SGDLS and YYNGEE. The length of the CDR3 is 16 residues. CDR3 loop: CASSVRGGIGTGELFF. CDR3 DNA sequence: TGTGCCAGCAGCGTTCGAGGGGGCATAGGAACCGGGGAGCTGTTTTTT.

The V gene is TRBV7-2, the J gene TRBJ2-3, with 11 bases lining up with TRBD2. The germline CDR1 and CDR2 sequences are SGHTA and FQGNSA. This CDR3 is built from 15 residues. The V segment lost 5 bases and the J segment 5 bases; nucleotides outside the gene matches: 6. The CDR3 sequence is CASSPSGRRIDTQYF. DNA of the CDR3: TGTGCCAGCAGCCCTAGCGGGAGGCGAATAGATACGCAGTATTTT.

The genes are TRBV6-5 and TRBJ2-3, with TRBD1 matching 9 bases. J lost 0 bases, V lost 4 bases, and 5 bases had no gene match. The CDR3 length is 16 residues. CDR1 and CDR2 (germline): MNHEY, SVGAGI. This chain's CDR3 is CASSWGQGGSTDTQYF. The CDR3 bases are TGTGCCAGCAGTTGGGGACAGGGCGGGAGCACAGATACGCAGTATTTT.